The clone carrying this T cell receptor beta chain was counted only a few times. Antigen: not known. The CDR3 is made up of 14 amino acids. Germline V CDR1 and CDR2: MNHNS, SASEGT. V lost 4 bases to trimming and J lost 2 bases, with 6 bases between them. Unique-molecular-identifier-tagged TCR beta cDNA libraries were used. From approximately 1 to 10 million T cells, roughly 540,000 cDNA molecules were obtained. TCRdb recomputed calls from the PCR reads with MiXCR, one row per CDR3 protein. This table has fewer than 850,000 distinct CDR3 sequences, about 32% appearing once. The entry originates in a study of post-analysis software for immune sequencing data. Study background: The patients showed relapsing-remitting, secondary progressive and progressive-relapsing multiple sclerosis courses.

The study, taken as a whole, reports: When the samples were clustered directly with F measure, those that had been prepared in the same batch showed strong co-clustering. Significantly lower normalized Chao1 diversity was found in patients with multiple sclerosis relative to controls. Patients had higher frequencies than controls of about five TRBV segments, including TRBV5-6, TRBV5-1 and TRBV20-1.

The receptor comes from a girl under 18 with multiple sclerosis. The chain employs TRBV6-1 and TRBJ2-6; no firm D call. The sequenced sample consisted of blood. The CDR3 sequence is CASSAVAGANVLTF. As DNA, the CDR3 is TGTGCCAGCAGTGCGGTGGCTGGGGCCAACGTCCTGACTTTC.